The rows below give T cell receptor beta chains drawn from one sample of a study of cytomegalovirus exposure and HLA in healthy donors. TCRdb keeps only in-frame clones here, not all; method: immunoSEQ multiplex PCR. The repertoire holds roughly 100,000 clones, with over 80% as singletons. Sample: PBMCs. These receptor sequences come from a man between 18 and 29 years old in good health and CMV-seronegative. Both conserved end residues are part of each CDR3. The D gene is left open where the match is weak. Size is omitted from some rows. Given values are once, few, many or a class for expanded clones.

-	-	TRBJ2-1	TRBV19	CASRRSSYNEQFF	TGTGCCAGTAGAAGGAGCTCCTACAATGAGCAGTTCTTC
-	-	TRBJ2-6	TRBV11-2	CASSFGSSGANVLTF	TGTGCCAGCAGCTTCGGGTCGTCTGGGGCCAACGTCCTGACTTTC
TRBD1	once	TRBJ1-1	TRBV27	CASSPIGYRGNTEAFF	TGTGCCAGCAGTCCCATTGGGTACAGGGGTAACACTGAAGCTTTCTTT
TRBD1	-	TRBJ1-2	TRBV27	CASSLTDRTYGYTF	TGTGCCAGCAGTTTAACGGACAGGACCTATGGCTACACCTTC
TRBD2	-	TRBJ2-2	TRBV5-1	CASSFGSGVTGELFF	TGCGCCAGCAGCTTCGGTAGCGGGGTCACCGGGGAGCTGTTTTTT
-	-	TRBJ1-4	TRBV6-6	CASSLNEKLFF	TGTGCCAGCAGTTTAAATGAAAAACTGTTTTTT
TRBD1	-	TRBJ2-6	TRBV9	CASSKKTGNPSGANVLTF	TGTGCCAGCAGCAAGAAGACAGGGAATCCCTCTGGGGCCAACGTCCTGACTTTC
TRBD1	-	TRBJ1-2	TRBV6-4	CASSDSSLTGKNYGYTF	TGTGCCAGCAGTGACTCGAGTCTGACAGGGAAGAACTATGGCTACACCTTC
-	-	TRBJ1-2	TRBV28	CASSLGQFPGYTF	TGTGCCAGCAGTTTAGGGCAGTTCCCTGGCTACACCTTC
TRBD2	-	TRBJ2-1	TRBV28	CASTSNLAGGPIYEQFF	TGTGCCAGCACCTCCAATTTAGCGGGAGGGCCGATCTATGAGCAGTTCTTC
TRBD1	-	TRBJ2-7	TRBV11-3	CASSLEGQGPYEQYF	TGTGCCAGCAGCTTAGAGGGACAGGGTCCCTACGAGCAGTACTTC
-	-	TRBJ1-1	TRBV28	CASSYGGVVTEAFF	TGTGCCAGCAGTTATGGGGGGGTAGTGACTGAAGCTTTCTTT
TRBD1	-	TRBJ1-5	TRBV7-9	CASSSFGTGRRGNQPQHF	TGTGCCAGCAGCTCGTTCGGGACAGGGAGGAGGGGCAATCAGCCCCAGCATTTT
-	-	TRBJ1-1	TRBV5-3	CASSAGGRWNTEAFF	TGTGCCAGTTCTGCCGGGGGACGGTGGAACACTGAAGCTTTCTTT
-	-	TRBJ1-1	TRBV7-9	CASRAPADTEAFF	TGTGCCAGCAGGGCCCCCGCTGACACTGAAGCTTTCTTT
-	-	TRBJ2-1	TRBV7-2	CASSLRLGGGHNEQFF	TGTGCCAGCAGCTTGCGGTTGGGGGGTGGCCACAATGAGCAGTTCTTC
-	-	TRBJ2-4	TRBV27	CASSLSGRTLAKNIQYF	TGTGCCAGCAGTTTATCTGGGCGAACTCTAGCCAAAAACATTCAGTACTTC
-	-	TRBJ2-1	TRBV5-1	CASSLASVNEQFF	TGCGCCAGCAGCTTGGCTAGCGTCAATGAGCAGTTCTTC
TRBD2	once	TRBJ2-7	TRBV15	CATSRDLAETYEQYF	TGTGCCACCAGCAGAGACCTAGCGGAGACCTACGAGCAGTACTTC
-	few	TRBJ2-5	TRBV5-1	CASSLPQPKTQYF	TGCGCCAGCAGCTTGCCACAGCCAAAGACCCAGTACTTC
TRBD1	many	TRBJ2-5	TRBV6-6	CASSTSTGAETQYF	TGTGCCAGCAGTACATCGACAGGGGCCGAGACCCAGTACTTC
TRBD1	-	TRBJ1-4	TRBV6-6	CASSYFQGATNEKLFF	TGTGCCAGCAGTTACTTTCAGGGGGCAACTAATGAAAAACTGTTTTTT
-	-	TRBJ1-2	TRBV7-9	CASSRGGAYGYTF	TGTGCCAGCAGTCGAGGCGGGGCCTATGGCTACACCTTC
-	-	TRBJ1-2	TRBV28	CASTRGDGANYGYTF	TGTGCCAGCACCCGGGGGGACGGAGCTAACTATGGCTACACCTTC
-	-	TRBJ1-2	TRBV7-3	CASSSWRFPNYGYTF	TGTGCCAGCAGCTCCTGGAGGTTTCCTAACTATGGCTACACCTTC
TRBD2	few	TRBJ2-3	TRBV4-3	CASSQDWLAGPDTQYF	TGCGCCAGCAGCCAAGATTGGCTAGCGGGACCAGATACGCAGTATTTT
-	once	TRBJ1-2	TRBV4-1	CASSQAGVSNYGYTF	TGCGCCAGCAGCCAAGCGGGGGTTTCTAACTATGGCTACACCTTC
-	-	TRBJ2-7	TRBV7-3	CASSLTSSYEQYF	TGTGCCAGCAGCTTAACGAGCTCCTACGAGCAGTACTTC
-	-	TRBJ2-7	TRBV6-4	CASSDSTRQKKYEQYF	TGTGCCAGCAGTGACTCGACCCGACAGAAAAAATACGAGCAGTACTTC
-	-	TRBJ1-3	TRBV9	CASSVAGDPSVGNTIYF	TGTGCCAGCAGCGTAGCGGGGGACCCATCCGTGGGAAACACCATATATTTT
TRBD2	-	TRBJ2-1	TRBV5-6	CASSLLTGGIYNEQFF	TGTGCCAGCAGCTTGTTAACGGGAGGAATATACAATGAGCAGTTCTTC
TRBD1	-	TRBJ2-6	TRBV19	CATRTGPSGANVLTF	TGTGCCACTCGGACAGGTCCCTCTGGGGCCAACGTCCTGACTTTC
-	-	TRBJ1-2	TRBV27	CASSWGSNYGYTF	TGTGCCAGCAGTTGGGGCAGTAACTATGGCTACACCTTC
TRBD1	-	TRBJ1-4	TRBV5-6	CASSLDRGEKLFF	TGTGCCAGCAGCTTGGACAGGGGTGAAAAACTGTTTTTT
-	-	TRBJ2-1	TRBV7-9	CASSLGAGAAYNEQFF	TGTGCCAGCAGCTTAGGGGCAGGGGCGGCCTACAATGAGCAGTTCTTC
-	-	TRBJ1-5	TRBV19	CASSTVEGNQPQHF	TGTGCCAGTAGTACTGTGGAGGGGAATCAGCCCCAGCATTTT
TRBD1	-	TRBJ1-2	TRBV29-1	CSVEGPRTGGIYGYTF	TGCAGCGTTGAAGGCCCCCGGACAGGGGGTATCTATGGCTACACCTTC
TRBD1	once	TRBJ2-4	TRBV7-8	CASSPDRVVKNIQYF	TGTGCCAGCAGCCCGGACAGGGTGGTCAAAAACATTCAGTACTTC
-	-	TRBJ1-5	TRBV6-5	CASSYSGGYGPQHF	TGTGCCAGCAGTTACTCGGGAGGGTATGGGCCCCAGCATTTT
-	-	TRBJ2-5	TRBV27	CVTSISSPHLRETQYF	TGTGTCACCAGCATTTCGAGTCCCCACCTGCGGGAGACCCAGTACTTC
-	-	TRBJ1-2	TRBV4-1	CASSPGEQALHYGYTF	TGCGCCAGCAGCCCTGGCGAACAGGCTCTTCACTATGGCTACACCTTC
TRBD1	few	TRBJ1-1	TRBV6-5	CASSFTGVAYTEAFF	TGTGCCAGCAGTTTTACAGGGGTAGCGTACACTGAAGCTTTCTTT
TRBD1	once	TRBJ2-7	TRBV18	CASSLQGARYEQYF	TGTGCCAGCTCACTTCAGGGGGCGAGGTACGAGCAGTACTTC
-	-	TRBJ2-2	TRBV6-5	CASSPQTDTGELFF	TGTGCCAGCAGTCCCCAGACAGACACCGGGGAGCTGTTTTTT
-	-	TRBJ2-7	TRBV7-2	CASAAAGEQYF	TGTGCCAGCGCGGCGGCGGGGGAGCAGTACTTC
-	once	TRBJ2-1	TRBV27	CASLLLGTSSYNEQFF	TGTGCCAGCCTTCTCTTGGGGACAAGCTCCTACAATGAGCAGTTCTTC
TRBD2	-	TRBJ2-1	TRBV4-3	CASSEDGTSGFYNEQFF	TGCGCCAGCAGCGAAGACGGGACTAGCGGTTTCTACAATGAGCAGTTCTTC
TRBD2	-	TRBJ2-1	TRBV9	CASSPRTSHEQFF	TGTGCCAGCAGCCCGAGGACTAGTCATGAGCAGTTCTTC